Listed here are 26 T cell receptor beta chains from one sample, sequenced in a study of shared clonotypes between healthy human individuals. Measured with immunoSEQ multiplex PCR; TCRdb has only the in-frame clones, and not every one. Altogether about 2.5 million clones are present, just under 95% being singletons, with the ten largest covering roughly 0.34%. The sample taken for sequencing was naive CD4+ T cells from PBMCs. Sample subset: CD45RA+ positively selected. The receptors derive from a man between 18 and 35 years old in good health. Some clones in this sample may be carry-over from other donors' samples.

CDR3 in DNA: TGTGCCAGCAGCTCAGAGGGGACGGTAGCTTACGAGCAGTACTTC. Protein sequence: CASSSEGTVAYEQYF. The chain recombines TRBV11-2 with TRBJ2-7; D is tentatively TRBD1 or TRBD2 (5 bases each). V was cut by 4 bases and J by 4 bases, with 17 bases left in between. CDR3 length equals 15 residues. Germline CDR1 SGHAT, CDR2 FQNNGV.

This sequence joins TRBV19 and TRBJ1-5; TRBD1 aligns across 9 bases. V lost 4 bases to trimming and J lost 11 bases; unmatched junction nucleotides: 12. The germline gives CDR1 LNHDA, CDR2 SQIVND (reference sequence). This CDR3 comprises 15 residues. CDR3 region: CASSRTGADQSAQHF. CDR3 nucleotides: TGTGCCAGTAGTAGGACAGGGGCCGACCAATCAGCCCAGCATTTT.

The chain is built from TRBV6-5 and TRBJ2-1; TRBD2 is a possible D gene (6 bases). Germline assignment: CDR1 MNHEY and CDR2 SVGAGI. V lost 7 bases, J lost 3 bases, and 16 bases lay in between. This CDR3 comprises 15 residues. DNA of the CDR3: TGTGCCAGCACCAGCGGGCTAGAACTCTACAATGAGCAGTTCTTC. Amino acids: CASTSGLELYNEQFF.

The chain recombines TRBV19 with TRBJ2-5; 7 nucleotides align to TRBD1. There are 14 residues in the CDR3. J was trimmed by 5 bases and V by 5 bases; bases with no gene match: 8. CDR1 is LNHDA and CDR2 is SQIVND in the germline V gene (reference sequence). CDR3 protein: CASSPTTGAETQYF. DNA for the CDR3: TGTGCCAGTAGTCCCACCACAGGGGCCGAGACCCAGTACTTC.

This chain connects TRBV28 to TRBJ1-5; D might be TRBD1 (5 bases). The CDR3 covers 15 residues. V shed 2 bases and J shed 4 bases, with 12 bases lying between them. From germline, CDR1 is MDHEN and CDR2 SYDVKM. The CDR3 nucleotides read TGTGCCAGCAGTTTAGTCGGGACCCCAAATCAGCCCCAGCATTTT. As protein: CASSLVGTPNQPQHF.

The CDR3 bases are TGTGCCAGCAGAACCGCCGTCTTCTACGAGCAGTACTTC. This codes for CASRTAVFYEQYF. The V call is TRBV6-1, the J call TRBJ2-7; no reliable D call. The germline gives CDR1 MNHNS, CDR2 SASEGT. The CDR3 extends over 13 amino acids. The germline V and J ends were trimmed by 6 bases and 3 bases, with 12 bases remaining between them.

The chain couples TRBV18 to TRBJ2-1; D might be TRBD1 (6 bases). The germline V gene has CDR1 KGHSH and CDR2 LQKENI. The CDR3 has 15 amino acids. The V and J ends lost 3 bases and 6 bases respectively, with 15 bases between them. The CDR3, as DNA: TGTGCCAGCTCACCCGGGACAAACCCTGCCAATGAGCAGTTCTTC. This encodes CASSPGTNPANEQFF.

The chain employs TRBV11-1 and TRBJ2-2; 11 positions agree with TRBD1. The V gene's germline CDR1 is SGHAT and CDR2 FQDESV (reference sequence). The CDR3 contains 15 residues. The J segment lost 7 bases and the V segment lost 4 bases, leaving 5 bases of the junction unmatched. CDR3 in amino acids: CASSSRTGGIGELFF. CDR3 nucleotide sequence: TGTGCCAGCAGCTCCCGGACAGGGGGCATCGGGGAGCTGTTTTTT.

The rearrangement uses TRBV30 and TRBJ2-7; 7 positions agree with TRBD2. After removal of 5 bases from V and 3 bases from J, the junction contained 7 bases not matched to a gene. The germline gives CDR1 GTSNPN, CDR2 SVGIG (reference sequence). The CDR3 runs to 13 residues. CDR3 in amino acids: CAWGSLAVYEQYF. The CDR3 nucleotides are TGTGCCTGGGGCAGTCTAGCGGTCTACGAGCAGTACTTC.

This chain joins TRBV29-1 and TRBJ2-3, with TRBD1 matching over 8 bases. There are 15 residues in the CDR3. J gave up 6 bases and V 4 bases, and 12 bases lay outside the gene matches. The germline V gene encodes CDR1 SQVTM and CDR2 ANQGSEA. CDR3 sequence reads: CSVARGPQSGDTQYF. DNA for the CDR3: TGCAGCGTTGCCAGGGGGCCACAGTCGGGGGATACGCAGTATTTT.

The rearrangement joins TRBV5-4 to TRBJ2-3; 10 bases are a match to TRBD2. Germline CDR1 reads SGHNT; CDR2 reads YYREEE (reference sequence). Losses at the gene ends were 5 bases for V and 2 bases for J; bases not matched to a gene: 11. The CDR3 is 17 amino acids. CDR3: CASSEGRLAGPTDTQYF. CDR3 bases: TGTGCCAGCAGTGAGGGGAGACTAGCGGGTCCCACAGATACGCAGTATTTT. The variable domain in full, completed from reference TRBV5-4 and TRBJ2-3, reads ETGVTQSPTHLIKTRGQQVTLRCSSQSGHNTVSWYQQALGQGPQFIFQYYREEENGRGNFPPRFSGLQFPNYSSELNVNALELDDSALYLCASSEGRLAGPTDTQYFGPGTRLTVL.

V and J are TRBV18 and TRBJ2-3, with no clear D. The CDR3 spans 15 residues. The germline V gene encodes CDR1 KGHSH and CDR2 LQKENI. V lost 6 bases and J lost 6, with 19 bases in between. The CDR3, as DNA: TGTGCCAGCTCCCTACGGCCTTCCACCACGGATACGCAGTATTTT. This encodes CASSLRPSTTDTQYF.

The V and J genes are TRBV18 and TRBJ2-1; 9 bases match TRBD2. Germline CDR1 KGHSH, CDR2 LQKENI. Unmatched junction bases numbered 5, after V lost 5 bases and J lost 0 bases. This CDR3 region has 16 residues. The CDR3 loop is CASSTRLAASYNEQFF. For the CDR3, the DNA is TGTGCCAGCTCAACCCGACTAGCGGCCTCCTACAATGAGCAGTTCTTC.

As DNA, the CDR3 is TGTGCCACCGCCCCCAGGGGTTCTGGGGCCAACGTCCTGACTTTC. Its translation: CATAPRGSGANVLTF. The chain employs TRBV15 and TRBJ2-6; D is perhaps TRBD1 (6 bases). V was shortened by 8 bases and J by 1 base, with 12 bases between the two germline ends. The CDR3 spans 15 residues. CDR1 is LNHNV, CDR2 YYDKDF, per germline (reference sequence).

V usage is TRBV9 and J usage is TRBJ2-1; 11 nucleotides agree with TRBD2. V shed 0 bases, J shed 0 bases, and the junction held 11 bases outside the gene matches. Germline CDR1 and CDR2: SGDLS and YYNGEE. This CDR3 is 20 amino acids long. For the CDR3, the DNA is TGTGCCAGCAGCGTAGGGGCTAGCGGGAGGCTTCTTAGCTCCTACAATGAGCAGTTCTTC. Amino acids: CASSVGASGRLLSSYNEQFF.

The chain carries TRBV5-1 and TRBJ2-3, with 12 nucleotides matching TRBD2. Trimming at V came to 3 bases and at J to 0 bases, leaving 14 bases not matched to a gene. Germline CDR1 is SGHRS and CDR2 is YFSETQ. The CDR3 length is 20 residues. In DNA, the CDR3 is TGCGCCAGCAGCTCGCCCAGAGGGCAGGGGACTAGCGGGAGCACAGATACGCAGTATTTT. It yields the protein CASSSPRGQGTSGSTDTQYF.

This clone has just a few counts. The CDR3 loop is CASSLVRGVGEKLFF. The CDR3 DNA sequence: TGTGCCAGCAGCTTAGTTAGGGGAGTGGGTGAAAAACTGTTTTTT. The V call is TRBV7-8, the J call TRBJ1-4; a possible D gene is TRBD1 (5 bases). This CDR3 contains 15 residues. Germline CDR1 reads SGHVS; CDR2 reads FQNEAQ. Trimming cost V 1 base and J 7 bases, with 13 bases left between them.

The chain joins TRBV6-1 to TRBJ2-5, with no clear D. CDR1 is MNHNS and CDR2 is SASEGT in the germline V gene. V lost 10 bases, J lost 4 bases, and 19 bases lay in between. The CDR3 totals 14 residues. The CDR3 nucleotides read TGTGCCACCGCCGGGCAGTTCTGGGGAGAGACCCAGTACTTC. Translation gives CATAGQFWGETQYF.

The V and J genes are TRBV11-2 and TRBJ2-1, with a tentative D call TRBD2 (6 bases). In germline, CDR1 is SGHAT, CDR2 FQNNGV. With 5 bases removed from V and 6 bases from J, the gap between germline ends came to 14 bases. The CDR3 is 14 amino acids. The CDR3 reads CASSPVGGPNEQFF. Written as DNA, the CDR3 is TGTGCCAGCAGCCCCGTCGGGGGTCCCAATGAGCAGTTCTTC.

The V gene is TRBV18, the J gene TRBJ1-5; D is unresolved. V lost 1 base, J lost 4 bases, and 11 bases lay in between. The CDR3 runs to 15 residues. Germline-derived CDR1 and CDR2 are KGHSH and LQKENI. CDR3 residues: CASSPRGNPNQPQHF. For the CDR3, the DNA is TGTGCCAGCTCACCACGAGGAAATCCGAATCAGCCCCAGCATTTT.

The chain uses TRBV11-2 and TRBJ2-1; 12 positions match TRBD2. This CDR3 has 16 amino acids. The germline gives CDR1 SGHAT, CDR2 FQNNGV. V was clipped by 4 bases and J by 6 bases; unmatched bases: 7. The DNA for the CDR3 is TGTGCCAGCAGCTATCAACTGACTAGCGGGAGCAATGAGCAGTTCTTC. Protein: CASSYQLTSGSNEQFF.

The chain carries TRBV28 and TRBJ1-1; D unclear. There are 13 residues in the CDR3. Trimming stripped 2 bases from V and 6 bases from J, with 10 bases between. CDR1 and CDR2 from the germline V gene are MDHEN and SYDVKM. The CDR3 is CASSLGRPPEAFF. CDR3 nucleotides: TGTGCCAGCAGTTTAGGCAGGCCCCCTGAAGCTTTCTTT.

V gene TRBV5-3 combines with J gene TRBJ2-1, with TRBD2 identical over 10 bases. TRBV5-3 is flagged as an ORF with uncertain function. CDR3 size: 16 residues. Trimming cost V 5 bases and J 8 bases; bases outside gene matches: 13. CDR3 nucleotide sequence: TGTGCCAGAAGGGGTTCGGCTAGCGGGAGTGGGCATGAGCAGTTCTTC. Translation gives CARRGSASGSGHEQFF.

This chain links TRBV7-9 with TRBJ2-5; 10 bases map to TRBD1. The CDR3 has 17 amino acids. CDR1 is SEHNR and CDR2 is FQNEAQ in the germline V gene (reference sequence). V lost 2 bases and J lost 3; bases outside the gene matches: 9. As DNA, the CDR3 is TGTGCCAGCAGCTTACCGAACACCGGGACAGGGGAAGAGACCCAGTACTTC. Residues: CASSLPNTGTGEETQYF.

The rearrangement links TRBV6-5 to TRBJ1-5; no clear D. Germline values: CDR1 MNHEY, CDR2 SVGAGI. V dropped 3 bases and J dropped 5 bases, with 8 bases sitting between them. The CDR3 sequence is 13 residues long. CDR3 sequence (DNA): TGTGCCAGCAGTTATGGTCATTATCAGCCCCAGCATTTT. This encodes CASSYGHYQPQHF.

The count of this clone is one. The V gene is TRBV19, the J gene TRBJ1-3; D is unresolved. The CDR3 contains 17 residues. Germline CDR1 is LNHDA and CDR2 is SQIVND (reference sequence). Trimming stripped 2 bases from V and 0 bases from J, with 14 bases between. CDR3 protein: CASSIPLVGGSGNTIYF. In DNA, the CDR3 is TGTGCCAGTAGTATACCTTTAGTCGGAGGCTCTGGAAACACCATATATTTT.